What follows is one TCR beta chain and its context. Its antigen remains unidentified. This sample is part of a study of graft-versus-host responses after intestinal transplantation. Study-level information: All recipients got anti-thymocyte globulin induction, then tacrolimus and steroids for 3 to 4 years. Study-level results: Early post-transplant HvG declines tracked with peak circulating GvH clone levels. Recipient marrow held GvH clones, some first seen in ileum or blood.

The table came from immunoSEQ multiplex PCR; TCRdb's copy has only in-frame clones and leaves some out. The repertoire includes more than 70,000 clones, around 93% of them detected once, and roughly 0.36% sits in the top ten. Deletions cut 5 bases from V and 0 bases from J, with 15 bases between. Germline CDR1 and CDR2: SGHAT and FQNNGV. The CDR3 covers 16 residues. The chain employs TRBV11-2 and TRBJ2-3; tentatively, D is TRBD1 (6 bases). This sample comprised unstimulated CD8+ T cells sorted from spleen or lymph node cells, obtained before transplant. The receptor was isolated from a human donor who was the organ donor for an intestinal transplant. Here the CDR3 reads CASSDGQLTSTDTQYF. For the CDR3, the DNA is TGTGCCAGCAGCGACGGACAGCTAACTAGCACAGATACGCAGTATTTT.